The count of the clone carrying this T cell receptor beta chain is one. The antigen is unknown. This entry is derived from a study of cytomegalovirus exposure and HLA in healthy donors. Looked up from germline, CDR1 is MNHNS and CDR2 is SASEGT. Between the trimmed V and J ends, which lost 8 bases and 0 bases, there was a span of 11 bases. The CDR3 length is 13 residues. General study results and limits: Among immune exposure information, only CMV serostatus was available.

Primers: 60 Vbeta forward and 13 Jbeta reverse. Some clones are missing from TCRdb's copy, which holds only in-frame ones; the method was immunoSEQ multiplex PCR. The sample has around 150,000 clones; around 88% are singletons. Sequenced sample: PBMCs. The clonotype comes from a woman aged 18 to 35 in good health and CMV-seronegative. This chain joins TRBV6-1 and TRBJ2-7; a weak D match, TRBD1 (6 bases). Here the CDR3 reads CASWTEASYEQYF. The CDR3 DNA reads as TGTGCCAGCTGGACAGAAGCCTCCTACGAGCAGTACTTC.